This paragraph reports one T cell receptor beta chain. Its antigen is undetermined. The sample originates from a study of cytomegalovirus exposure and HLA in healthy donors. Study results and limitations: Accurate predictions that matched the HLA-A and HLA-B alleles of most subjects were reportedly made from TCR beta sequences. Analysis performed later showed TCR beta chains linked to HLA being more clonally expanded than equally common others. The study found most TCR sequences rare, yet found some public TCRs in many donors. Among TCR beta chains, those listed as cytomegalovirus-associated numbered approximately 150.

The V gene's germline CDR1 is SGHNT and CDR2 YENEEA. The CDR3 length is 17 residues. Trimming shortened V by 5 bases and J by 2 bases, and 19 bases separated the two germline ends. Vbeta (60) and Jbeta (13) primers were used in the PCR. TCRdb's copy holds only in-frame clones and misses some; the assay was immunoSEQ multiplex PCR. The data contain 110,000 to 150,000 clones, over 60% of them seen just once; the ten biggest clones take up about 1.7%. Source material: PBMCs. This chain uses TRBV11-3 with TRBJ1-3; no reliable D call. The TCR comes from a female donor in good health and CMV-seronegative. The chain's CDR3 is CASSPNTGALAGNTIYF. The CDR3 DNA reads as TGTGCCAGCAGCCCGAACACGGGAGCCCTGGCTGGAAACACCATATATTTT.